This entry lists 21 T cell receptor beta chains sequenced from one sample in a study of blood T cells in healthy people across ages. The use of a sample-barcoded 5' primer and a J-beta primer mix characterized a second PCR of about 7 to 12 cycles. TCRdb re-called the 5' RACE reads with MiXCR, one entry per CDR3 protein. This sample yields some 1 million distinct CDR3 sequences, of which more than 35% are seen a single time; 15% to 20% belongs to the top ten. The sequencing sample was made of blood. The source is an older woman in good health.

This clonotype has a handful of counts. This chain connects TRBV9 to TRBJ2-2; TRBD1 aligns across 7 bases. Germline V CDR1 and CDR2: SGDLS, YYNGEE. J was trimmed by 2 bases and V by 4 bases; bases with no gene match: 8. The CDR3 totals 16 residues. The CDR3 nucleotides read TGTGCCAGCAGCAAATCGGGACAGACCAACACCGGGGAGCTGTTTTTT. Protein product: CASSKSGQTNTGELFF.

This clonotype was seen only a few times. This rearrangement joins TRBV29-1 to TRBJ2-3, with 7 nucleotides matching TRBD1. CDR1 SQVTM and CDR2 ANQGSEA come from the germline V gene. Trimming removed 0 bases from V and 4 bases from J; junction bases left unmatched: 13. The CDR3 spans 17 residues. CDR3 sequence reads: CSVEDPQRLGGADTQYF. Here the CDR3 DNA reads TGCAGCGTTGAAGATCCACAGAGGCTAGGGGGCGCAGATACGCAGTATTTT.

This clonotype was counted only a few times. DNA for the CDR3: TGTGCCAGCAGTTACGTTTACGGACCCTACGAGCAGTACTTC. It translates to CASSYVYGPYEQYF. The rearrangement links TRBV6-7 to TRBJ2-7; unclear D gene. TRBV6-7 has ORF status, its function being uncertain. This CDR3 spans 14 amino acids. Trimming pared 2 bases from V and 2 bases from J, leaving 10 bases between.

This clonotype was seen just once. The chain recombines TRBV14 with TRBJ2-1; 10 nucleotides align to TRBD2. Germline CDR1 is SGHDN and CDR2 is FVKESK. This CDR3 spans 16 amino acids. V lost 3 bases, J lost 3 bases, and 5 bases stayed unmatched. CDR3 nucleotide sequence: TGTGCCAGCAGCCAGAAAGCGGGAGGGCACTACAATGAGCAGTTCTTC. It translates to CASSQKAGGHYNEQFF.

This clonotype has a handful of counts. The chain has TRBV20-1 and TRBJ2-5; D might be TRBD1 (5 bases). The DNA end favors TRBJ2-7, so the J call may be wrong. This CDR3 has 15 residues. The V gene's germline CDR1 is DFQATT and CDR2 SNEGSKA (reference sequence). The CDR3 nucleotides are TGCAGTGCTAGAGATCGAACAGGTAGAGGTTACGAGCAGTACTTC. Its translation: CSARDRTGRGYEQYF.

The chain couples TRBV5-1 to TRBJ1-2, with TRBD1 as a possible D gene (5 bases). V dropped 4 bases and J dropped 4 bases, with 17 bases sitting between them. The length of the CDR3 is 15 residues. Germline V gene lookup returns CDR1 SGHRS and CDR2 YFSETQ. CDR3 amino acids: CASSLAGGSGYGYTF. The CDR3, as DNA: TGCGCCAGCAGCCTCGCGGGGGGAAGTGGCTATGGCTACACCTTC.

J is TRBJ2-7 and V is TRBV29-1; TRBD2 matches at 9 bases. The CDR3 sequence is 14 residues long. The V segment lost 5 bases and the J segment 4 bases; nucleotides outside the gene matches: 9. Germline V gene lookup returns CDR1 SQVTM and CDR2 ANQGSEA. The CDR3: CSVTNSGRSYEQYF. The CDR3 DNA follows: TGCAGCGTTACCAATAGCGGGAGATCGTACGAGCAGTACTTC.

There are a few counts of this clonotype. The rearrangement joins TRBV29-1 to TRBJ1-2; TRBD1 might be the D (5 bases). The CDR3 extends over 12 amino acids. Germline values: CDR1 SQVTM, CDR2 ANQGSEA. V was clipped by 6 bases and J by 3 bases, with 11 bases between them. This CDR3 is CSVPGDYYGYTF. DNA for the CDR3: TGCAGCGTCCCCGGGGACTACTATGGCTACACCTTC.

The CDR3 DNA reads TGCAGTCCAGAGCCTCGGGACTACTCCTACAATGAGCAGTTCTTC. This sequence encodes CSPEPRDYSYNEQFF. The rearrangement uses TRBV20-1 and TRBJ2-1; 7 bases are shared with TRBD2. V lost 8 bases to trimming and J lost 0 bases; unmatched junction nucleotides: 10. CDR1 and CDR2 (germline): DFQATT, SNEGSKA (reference sequence). CDR3 size: 15 residues.

This clonotype was observed a few times. The chain's CDR3 is CASSRRDSSYNEQFF. CDR3 in DNA: TGTGCCAGCAGCCGGAGGGACAGCTCCTACAATGAGCAGTTCTTC. The V and J genes are TRBV7-2 and TRBJ2-1, with a weak D call TRBD1 (7 bases). The germline V and J ends were trimmed by 5 bases and 0 bases, with 11 bases remaining between them. Germline loops: CDR1 SGHTA, CDR2 FQGNSA. This CDR3 has 15 amino acids.

This sequence joins TRBV14 and TRBJ2-1; D may be TRBD1 (5 bases). Germline V lookup: CDR1 SGHDN, CDR2 FVKESK. The germline V and J ends were trimmed by 0 bases and 7 bases, with 16 bases remaining between them. The CDR3 consists of 16 residues. Written as DNA, the CDR3 is TGTGCCAGCAGCCAAGAGAAAGATTGGGGCCGGAATGAGCAGTTCTTC. It codes for CASSQEKDWGRNEQFF.

This chain links TRBV2 with TRBJ2-5; perhaps D is TRBD1 or TRBD2 (9 bases each). V was shortened by 10 bases and J by 1 base, with 25 bases between the two germline ends. Germline CDR1 SNHLY, CDR2 FYNNEI. The CDR3 has 17 amino acids. Here the CDR3 DNA reads TGTGCCACCAAAGGGACAGGGAGCGGGGGGCTCCAAGAGACCCAGTACTTC. Protein sequence: CATKGTGSGGLQETQYF.

This clonotype occurred a few times. This chain joins TRBV6-6 and TRBJ2-3; D remains unclear. Looked up from germline, CDR1 is MNHNY and CDR2 is SVGAGI (reference sequence). The CDR3 consists of 13 residues. Trimming left V 1 base short and J 5 bases short, with 7 bases between. Here the CDR3 DNA reads TGTGCCAGCAGTTACTATCCGGGAGATACGCAGTATTTT. Amino acid sequence: CASSYYPGDTQYF.

Only a few counts were recorded for this clonotype. This rearrangement joins TRBV18 to TRBJ2-6; D call uncertain. This CDR3 has 15 amino acids. V gave up 5 bases and J gave up 4 bases, with 12 bases separating them. CDR1 is KGHSH and CDR2 is LQKENI in the germline V gene. The CDR3 loop reads CASSNVGLGANVLTF. The CDR3 DNA sequence: TGTGCCAGCTCAAACGTCGGGTTGGGGGCCAACGTCCTGACTTTC.

This clonotype was counted a few times. J is TRBJ2-1 and V is TRBV29-1; no reliable D call. CDR3 length equals 12 residues. Germline-derived CDR1 and CDR2 are SQVTM and ANQGSEA. V was trimmed by 7 bases and J by 3 bases, leaving 10 bases between them. The CDR3 bases are TGCAGCGCAGAAGGCAGCTACAATGAGCAGTTCTTC. Translation: CSAEGSYNEQFF.

This clonotype has a handful of counts. This chain links TRBV5-1 with TRBJ2-5, with D possibly matching TRBD1 (6 bases). The CDR3 runs 16 residues. Trimming took 3 bases from V and 0 from J, leaving 15 bases between them. Looked up from germline, CDR1 is SGHRS and CDR2 is YFSETQ. CDR3 bases: TGCGCCAGCAGCTCTAGGTACAGGGTAGACCAAGAGACCCAGTACTTC. It yields the protein CASSSRYRVDQETQYF.

The chain couples TRBV20-1 to TRBJ2-1; unclear D gene. CDR1 is DFQATT and CDR2 is SNEGSKA in the germline V gene (reference sequence). V was pared by 2 bases and J by 3 bases, with 14 bases between. CDR3 length: 15 residues. CDR3: CSARSIGEVYNEQFF. CDR3 sequence (DNA): TGCAGTGCTAGATCCATAGGCGAGGTCTACAATGAGCAGTTCTTC.

The V gene is TRBV20-1, the J gene TRBJ2-3; 13 bases align to TRBD2. The length of the CDR3 is 16 residues. V gave up 5 bases and J gave up 4 bases; unmatched junction bases: 9. Germline V lookup: CDR1 DFQATT, CDR2 SNEGSKA (reference sequence). CDR3: CSARHPTSGRADTQYF. CDR3 sequence (DNA): TGCAGTGCTCGCCACCCCACTAGCGGGAGGGCAGATACGCAGTATTTT.

V gene TRBV27 combines with J gene TRBJ2-7; a possible D gene is TRBD1 (5 bases). V lost 3 bases to trimming and J lost 1 base, with 10 bases between them. This CDR3 is 14 amino acids long. From germline, CDR1 is MNHEY and CDR2 SMNVEV (reference sequence). The DNA for the CDR3 is TGTGCCAGCAGTTTTAGGGGCGCGTCCTACGAGCAGTACTTC. Amino acid sequence: CASSFRGASYEQYF.

This clonotype was observed a single time. J is TRBJ1-1 and V is TRBV7-9; 10 bases map to TRBD1. The CDR3 has 15 amino acids. V dropped 5 bases and J dropped 4; count of bases not matched to a gene: 7. Germline V gene data show CDR1 as SEHNR and CDR2 as FQNEAQ (reference sequence). The CDR3 bases are TGTGCCAGCAGCCCAACCTGGACAGGGGGCACTGAAGCTTTCTTT. Translation gives CASSPTWTGGTEAFF.

The chain is built from TRBV7-9 and TRBJ2-7; the match to TRBD2 covers 9 bases. Trimming took 5 bases from V and 2 from J; bases not matched to a gene: 7. The CDR3 is 15 amino acids. From germline, CDR1 is SEHNR and CDR2 FQNEAQ (reference sequence). The CDR3 DNA reads as TGTGCCAGCAGCCCCACTAGCGGGCCCACCTACGAGCAGTACTTC. It yields the protein CASSPTSGPTYEQYF.